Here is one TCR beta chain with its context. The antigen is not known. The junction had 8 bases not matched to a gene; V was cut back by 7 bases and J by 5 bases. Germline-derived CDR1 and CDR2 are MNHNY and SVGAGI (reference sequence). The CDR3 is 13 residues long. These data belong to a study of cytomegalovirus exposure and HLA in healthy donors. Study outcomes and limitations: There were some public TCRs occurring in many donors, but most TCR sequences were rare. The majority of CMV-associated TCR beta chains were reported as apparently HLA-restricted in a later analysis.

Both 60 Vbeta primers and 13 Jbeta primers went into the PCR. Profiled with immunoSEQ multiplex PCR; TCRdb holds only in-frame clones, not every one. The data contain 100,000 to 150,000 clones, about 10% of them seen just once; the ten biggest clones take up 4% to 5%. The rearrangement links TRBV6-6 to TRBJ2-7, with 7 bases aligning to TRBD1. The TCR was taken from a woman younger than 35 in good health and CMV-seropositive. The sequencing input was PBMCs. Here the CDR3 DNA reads TGTGCCAGCACTTATACCAGGGGGAACGAGCAGTACTTC. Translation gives CASTYTRGNEQYF.